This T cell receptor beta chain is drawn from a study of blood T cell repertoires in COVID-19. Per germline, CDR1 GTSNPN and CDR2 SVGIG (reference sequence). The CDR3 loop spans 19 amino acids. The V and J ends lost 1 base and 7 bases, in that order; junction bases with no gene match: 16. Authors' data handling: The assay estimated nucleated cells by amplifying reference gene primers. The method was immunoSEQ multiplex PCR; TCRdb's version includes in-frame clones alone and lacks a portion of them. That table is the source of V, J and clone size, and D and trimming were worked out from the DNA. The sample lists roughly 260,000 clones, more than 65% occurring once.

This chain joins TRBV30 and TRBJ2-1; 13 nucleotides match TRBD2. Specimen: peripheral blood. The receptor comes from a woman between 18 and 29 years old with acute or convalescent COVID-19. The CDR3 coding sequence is TGTGCCTGGAGTGCTACGAGGACTAGCGGGAGCGCTGGGGGGAATGAGCAGTTCTTC. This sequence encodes CAWSATRTSGSAGGNEQFF.